This TCR beta chain came from a study of shared clonotypes between healthy human individuals. Background on the study: Used for every donor were three CD4 naive, three CD4 memory, two CD8 naive and one CD8 memory plate.

Study-wide points: In this cohort, only blood was sampled, and tissue repertoires likely differ. Shared across a few donors were 4% to 5% of the naive CD4 clonotypes.

This CDR3 has 14 residues. V trimming: 5 bases; J trimming: 2 bases; junction bases outside the gene matches: 6. CDR1 and CDR2 from the germline V gene are MDHEN and SYDVKM. As regards this clone: The antigen is unknown.

The method was immunoSEQ multiplex PCR; TCRdb's version includes in-frame clones alone and lacks a portion of them. The sample carries some 2,500,000 clones, 93% recorded once. What was sequenced was naive CD4+ T cells from PBMCs. Subset indicated: CD45RA+ positively selected. The clonotype comes from a man aged 18 to 29 in good health. Some clones in this sample may be carry-over from other donors' samples. The rearrangement joins TRBV28 to TRBJ2-7, with 7 bases aligning to TRBD1. Here the CDR3 reads CASSPLGTAYEQYF. The CDR3 nucleotides are TGTGCCAGCAGTCCCCTGGGGACAGCCTACGAGCAGTACTTC.